This T cell receptor beta chain was captured by sequencing in a study of OX40 agonist ivuxolimab in advanced cancers. Broadly, across the study: Ivuxolimab, which targeted the costimulatory receptor OX40 (CD134), was an agonistic, fully human IgG2 monoclonal antibody. A male proportion of 82.7% and a mean age of approximately 62 years, ranging from roughly 23 to 79, were recorded for the dose-escalation cohort. Of the roughly 54 dose-escalation patients, hepatocellular carcinoma was present in some 19, melanoma in around 15, renal cell carcinoma in 9 and head and neck cancer in 9. Prior anti-PD-1, anti-PD-L1 or anti-CTLA-4 therapy was permitted, and about two fifths of dose-escalation patients had received checkpoint inhibitors. Intravenous ivuxolimab was administered to patients every 2 weeks at six dose levels: 0.01, 0.1, 0.3, 1.5, 3 and 10 mg/kg. The paper reports the monotherapy dose-escalation portion (N of about 54 patients) of the phase I ivuxolimab trial. Three dose-escalation patients achieved partial responses, one with hepatocellular carcinoma and two with cutaneous melanoma. Peripheral TCRbeta sequencing aimed to test whether ivuxolimab altered TCR sequence diversity and caused clonal T-cell expansion.

Patients with autoimmune disease history or receiving systemic immunosuppression were excluded from the trial. In every dose cohort, peripheral blood was drawn for TCR sequencing at baseline, cycle 4 day 1, and cycle 7 day 1. Samples came from an open-label, multicenter, first-in-human phase I dose-escalation trial of ivuxolimab. Adults with locally advanced or metastatic melanoma, renal cell, hepatocellular, or head and neck squamous cell carcinoma were enrolled in the trial. Before TCR sequencing, CD4+ T cells and CD8+ T cells were sorted from peripheral blood as separate populations. Cut back by 6 bases and 2 bases, the V and J ends lie 10 bases apart. From the cysteine up to the phenylalanine, the CDR3 has a length of 13 residues. This entry keeps only the CDR3 DNA: 39 bases, framed from base 1. CDR1 and CDR2 (MDHEN, SYDVKM) derive from the germline V gene. General findings and caveats noted by the study authors: Low levels of normalized T-cell clonal expansion were also seen in some nonresponding patients. In partial responders in the 0.1-3.0 mg/kg groups, normalized peripheral clonal expansion was found to be among the lowest, especially among CD8+ T cells. At doses from 0.1 to 3.0 mg/kg, clonal expansion was seen in both CD4+ and CD8+ blood T cells between baseline and week 6. Which antigens the clonally expanded peripheral T cells were specific for was not determined. After ivuxolimab, CD8+ T cells had more expanded clones than CD4+ T cells on average.

Concerning this clone: No cognate antigen has been identified for it. The sample holds no much larger clone one base away, and base qualities are not on file.

Genomic DNA was extracted from sorted cells for sequencing of the TCRbeta CDR3 region. TCRbeta CDR3 regions were sequenced using the immunoSEQ Assay. In its TCRdb copy, this immuneACCESS table keeps in-frame sequences only and misses some clones. Where compared with another copy, unresolved V genes explain less than half of these, and the others have no known cause. Here the sample has roughly 88,000 clones; more than 75% occur a single time. The top ten hold roughly 4.5% of the sample. Recombination joined TRBV28 with TRBJ1-2; the D gene is not confidently resolved. The sample in question was CD4+ or CD8+ T cells sorted from blood, obtained in a trial of the OX40 agonist ivuxolimab. This sequence was found in an adult with an advanced solid tumor such as melanoma, head and neck, liver or kidney cancer. This receptor has the CDR3 CASRLSENYGYTF. The DNA sequence is as follows: TGTGCCAGCAGACTCAGTGAAAACTATGGCTACACCTTC.